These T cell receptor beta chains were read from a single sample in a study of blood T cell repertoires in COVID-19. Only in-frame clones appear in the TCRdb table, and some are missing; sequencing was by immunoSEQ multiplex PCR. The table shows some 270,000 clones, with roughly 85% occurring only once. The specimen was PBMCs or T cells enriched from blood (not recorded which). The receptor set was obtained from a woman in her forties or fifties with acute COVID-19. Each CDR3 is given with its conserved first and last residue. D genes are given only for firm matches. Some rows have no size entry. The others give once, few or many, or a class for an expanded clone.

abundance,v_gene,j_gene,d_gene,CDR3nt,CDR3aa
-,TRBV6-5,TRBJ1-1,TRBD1,TGTGCCAGCAGTCTTAGACAGGGGAGGGCTGAAGCTTTCTTT,CASSLRQGRAEAFF
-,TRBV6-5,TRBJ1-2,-,TGTGCCAGCAGTTACTTCCCCGACAAGATCTATGGCTACACCTTC,CASSYFPDKIYGYTF
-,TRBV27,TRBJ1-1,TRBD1,TGTGCCAGCAGTTTATCCCCCACAGGGGGCTACACTGAAGCTTTCTTT,CASSLSPTGGYTEAFF
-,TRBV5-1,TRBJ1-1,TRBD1,TGCGCCAGCAGTGTACAGGGGAGAGGAAACACTGAAGCTTTCTTT,CASSVQGRGNTEAFF
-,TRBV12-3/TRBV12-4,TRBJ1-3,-,TGTGCCAGCAGGCGGATTCCAAACACCATATATTTT,CASRRIPNTIYF
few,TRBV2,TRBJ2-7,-,TGTGCCAGCAGTGTAAACAGGGTACCCTACGAGCAGTACTTC,CASSVNRVPYEQYF
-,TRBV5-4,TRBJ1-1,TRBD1,TGTGCCAGCAGCTACAGGGGAGGTGATGAAGCTTTCTTT,CASSYRGGDEAFF
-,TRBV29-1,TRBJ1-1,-,TGCAGCGTTGCCGGAGACACTGAAGCTTTCTTT,CSVAGDTEAFF
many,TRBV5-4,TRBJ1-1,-,TGTGCCAGCAGCTTACGCCCGGTCGGTACTGAAGCTTTCTTT,CASSLRPVGTEAFF
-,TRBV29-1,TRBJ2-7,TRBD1,TGCAGCGTTGAGGGAAGGACAGGGCGGGAGCAGTACTTC,CSVEGRTGREQYF
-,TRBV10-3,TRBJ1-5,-,TGTGCCATCCAGGAACAGGAGGGACAGCCCCAGCATTTT,CAIQEQEGQPQHF
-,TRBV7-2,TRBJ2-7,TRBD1,TGTGCCAGCAGCTTAGTTCAGGGGGCGATGAACGAGCAGTACTTC,CASSLVQGAMNEQYF
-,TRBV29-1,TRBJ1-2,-,TGCAGCGTTGGGACAGAGATCTATGGCTACACCTTC,CSVGTEIYGYTF
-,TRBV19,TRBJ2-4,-,TGTGCCAGTAGGACCGGAGGGGGCTTCCAAAACATTCAGTACTTC,CASRTGGGFQNIQYF
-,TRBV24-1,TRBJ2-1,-,TGTGCCCTACGGAGAGGGTCGGCTGCGAATGAGCAGTTCTTC,CALRRGSAANEQFF
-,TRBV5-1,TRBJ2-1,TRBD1,TGCGCCAGCAGCCCCTGGACAGGGGGAGGGTTGAATGAGCAGTTCTTC,CASSPWTGGGLNEQFF
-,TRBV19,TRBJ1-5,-,TGTGCCAGTAGTATAGAAACAGGATTGGGTCAGCCCCAGCATTTT,CASSIETGLGQPQHF
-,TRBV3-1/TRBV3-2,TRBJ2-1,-,TGTGCCAGCAGCCAGGGGGGGCCCTACAATGAGCAGTTCTTC,CASSQGGPYNEQFF
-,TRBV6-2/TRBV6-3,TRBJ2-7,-,TGTGCCAGCAGTTACGGCGGGGACGTATCCTACGAGCAGTACTTC,CASSYGGDVSYEQYF
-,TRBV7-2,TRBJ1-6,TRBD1,TGTGCCAGCAGCCCATACTCCGGGACAGCTAATTCACCCCTCCACTTT,CASSPYSGTANSPLHF
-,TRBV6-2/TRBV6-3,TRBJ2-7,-,TGTGCCAGCAGTTTACAGGGCTACGAGCAGTACTTC,CASSLQGYEQYF
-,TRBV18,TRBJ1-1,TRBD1,TGTGCCAGCTCACCACAGGGGGCCCCTGAAGCTTTCTTT,CASSPQGAPEAFF
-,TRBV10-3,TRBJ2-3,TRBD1,TGTGCCATCAGTCGACAGGGGGCCAACACAGATACGCAGTATTTT,CAISRQGANTDTQYF
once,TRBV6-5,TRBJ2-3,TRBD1,TGTGCCAGCGCCCAGGGGGAAACGTGGGATACGCAGTATTTT,CASAQGETWDTQYF
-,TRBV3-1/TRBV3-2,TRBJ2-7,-,TGTGCCAGCAGCCAAGGGACGCGACTAGGAACCTACGAGCAGTACTTC,CASSQGTRLGTYEQYF
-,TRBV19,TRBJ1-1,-,TGTGCCACCCAATCCATGCCGGGAAACACTGAAGCTTTCTTT,CATQSMPGNTEAFF
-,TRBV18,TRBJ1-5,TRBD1,TGTGCCAGCTCACCGGATTTGAATCTGGGACAGCATAGCAATCAGCCCCAGCATTTT,CASSPDLNLGQHSNQPQHF
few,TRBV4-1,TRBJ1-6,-,TGCGCCAGCAGCCATGGCCAGCACAGTAATTCACCCCTCCACTTT,CASSHGQHSNSPLHF
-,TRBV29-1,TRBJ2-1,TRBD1,TGCAGCATACGACCGGGACAGGCCAACAATGAGCAGTTCTTC,CSIRPGQANNEQFF
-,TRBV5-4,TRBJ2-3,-,TGTGCCAGCCGGGCGGGTCCGGGAAGCACAGATACGCAGTATTTT,CASRAGPGSTDTQYF
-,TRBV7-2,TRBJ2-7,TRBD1,TGTGCCAGCAGCTTTCCGGGACAGTTCATGGACGAGCAGTACTTC,CASSFPGQFMDEQYF
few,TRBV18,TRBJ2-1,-,TGTGCCAGCTCACCGGGCGGGGTGGTAAGGAATGAGCAGTTCTTC,CASSPGGVVRNEQFF
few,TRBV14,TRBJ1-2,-,TGTGCCAGCAGCCAACTGGGGCAGGACTATGGCTACACCTTC,CASSQLGQDYGYTF
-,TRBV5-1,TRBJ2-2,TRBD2,TGCGCCAGCAGGGCAGGCGGGACTAGCGGGGGGCCGGCGAACACCGGGGAGCTGTTTTTT,CASRAGGTSGGPANTGELFF